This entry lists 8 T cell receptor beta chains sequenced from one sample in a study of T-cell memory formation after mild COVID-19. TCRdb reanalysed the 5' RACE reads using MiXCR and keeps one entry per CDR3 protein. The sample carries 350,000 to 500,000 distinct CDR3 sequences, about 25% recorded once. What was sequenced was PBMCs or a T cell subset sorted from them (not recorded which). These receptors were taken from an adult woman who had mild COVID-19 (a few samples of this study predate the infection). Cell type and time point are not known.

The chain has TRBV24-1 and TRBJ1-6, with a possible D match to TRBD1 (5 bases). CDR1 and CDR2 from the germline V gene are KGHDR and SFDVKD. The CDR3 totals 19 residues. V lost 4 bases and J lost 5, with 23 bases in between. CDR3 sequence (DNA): TGTGCCACCAGTGACGAACGACACCGGGACGGCCAAAATAATTCACCCCTCCACTTT. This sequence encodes CATSDERHRDGQNNSPLHF.

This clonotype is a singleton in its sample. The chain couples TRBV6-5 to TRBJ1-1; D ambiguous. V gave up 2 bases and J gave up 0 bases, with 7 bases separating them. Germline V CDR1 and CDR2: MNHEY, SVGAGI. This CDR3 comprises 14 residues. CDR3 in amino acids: CASSYLKMNTEAFF. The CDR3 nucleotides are TGTGCCAGCAGTTACCTAAAAATGAACACTGAAGCTTTCTTT.

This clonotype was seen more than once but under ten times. This chain's CDR3 is CATSRDGNAYNEQFF. CDR3 DNA: TGTGCCACCAGCAGAGACGGGAATGCCTACAATGAGCAGTTCTTC. The chain employs TRBV15 and TRBJ2-1; tentatively, D is TRBD2 (5 bases). Trimming pared 0 bases from V and 2 bases from J, leaving 8 bases between. The CDR3 length is 15 residues. Germline CDR1 is LNHNV and CDR2 is YYDKDF (reference sequence).

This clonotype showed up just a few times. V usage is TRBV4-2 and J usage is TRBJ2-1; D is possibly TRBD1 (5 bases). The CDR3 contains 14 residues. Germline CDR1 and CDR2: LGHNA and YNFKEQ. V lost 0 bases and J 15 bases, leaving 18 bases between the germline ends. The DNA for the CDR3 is TGTGCCAGCAGCCAAGATCTAGGGGAACCACGTCGGTTCTTC. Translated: CASSQDLGEPRRFF.

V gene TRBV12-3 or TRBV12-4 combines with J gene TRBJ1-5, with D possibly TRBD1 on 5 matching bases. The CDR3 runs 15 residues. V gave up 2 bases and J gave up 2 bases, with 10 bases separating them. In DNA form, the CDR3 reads TGTGCCAGCAGTTTAAGGGGATGGGGCAATCAGCCCCAGCATTTT. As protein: CASSLRGWGNQPQHF.

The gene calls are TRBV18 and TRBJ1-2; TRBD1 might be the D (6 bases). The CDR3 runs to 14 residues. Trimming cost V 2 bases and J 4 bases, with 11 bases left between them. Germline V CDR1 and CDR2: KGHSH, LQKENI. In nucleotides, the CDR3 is TGTGCCAGCTCACCAGAGGGGGACGGCTATGGCTACACCTTC. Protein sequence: CASSPEGDGYGYTF. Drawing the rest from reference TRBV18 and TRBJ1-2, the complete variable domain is NAGVMQNPRHLVRRRGQEARLRCSPMKGHSHVYWYRQLPEEGLKFMVYLQKENIIDESGMPKERFSAEFPKEGPSILRIQQVVRGDSAAYFCASSPEGDGYGYTFGSGTRLTVV.

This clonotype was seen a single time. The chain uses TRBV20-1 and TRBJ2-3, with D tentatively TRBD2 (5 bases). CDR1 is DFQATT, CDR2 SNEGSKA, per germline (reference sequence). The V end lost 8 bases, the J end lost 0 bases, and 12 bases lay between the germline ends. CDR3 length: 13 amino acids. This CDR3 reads CSPLLGSTDTQYF. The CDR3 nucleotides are TGCAGTCCCTTACTAGGTAGCACAGATACGCAGTATTTT.

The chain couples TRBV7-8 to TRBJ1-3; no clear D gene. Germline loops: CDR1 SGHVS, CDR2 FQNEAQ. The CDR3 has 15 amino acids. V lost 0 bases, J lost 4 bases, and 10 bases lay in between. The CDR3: CASSLAAGGGNTIYF. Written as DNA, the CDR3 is TGTGCCAGCAGCTTAGCGGCCGGCGGGGGAAACACCATATATTTT.